This T cell receptor (beta chain) comes out of a study of cytomegalovirus exposure and HLA in healthy donors (dated by TCRdb to the late 2010s). About the study as a whole: An earlier analysis of some 550 of the donors reported roughly 300 Gb of sequence data and around 120 million unique TCR beta sequences from 150 million to 200 million T cells. About 280 gigabases of sequencing data and roughly 80 million unique TCR sequences made up an early release that covered some 640 HLA-typed donors. The genetic ancestry cluster associated with self-reported Caucasian donors included 70% to 85% of the approximately 400 genotyped donors. The study aimed to test whether cataloging public T cell receptors could reveal signatures of past pathogen exposure. The T cell repertoires of 666 subjects were profiled by immunosequencing and related to cytomegalovirus serostatus. Besides the first cohort of about 730 subjects, a separate validation cohort made up of some 110 different subjects was used. To predict cytomegalovirus infection status, the study combined high-throughput TCR immunosequencing, statistical association of individual TCRs with disease status, and machine learning. In a later analysis, previously published TCR beta repertoires from 550 to 750 donors were re-analyzed and high-resolution HLA genotyping was added so that TCR occurrence patterns could be studied. Rather than using new phenotypic data, the later analysis identified candidate immune exposures from TCR beta sequences and from how often those sequences occurred across donors. To decide whether each TCR beta V gene segment behaved as functional or pseudogenic, an earlier analysis of some 580 of the donors relied on high-throughput TCR beta sequencing. Alongside the repertoire data, information on donor age, sex, ethnicity and CMV serostatus was compiled. A later genetic analysis used genome-wide SNP genotypes for about 55% of the 666 donors, treating that subset as a discovery cohort. All discovery cohort repertoires had been generated using a single sequencing platform. HLA typing covered class I and class II loci at four-digit resolution. Typing coverage differed by locus: A, B, C, DRB1 and DQB1 were typed in roughly 620-640 donors, DQA1 in roughly 500, DPA1 in around 580, and DPB1 in approximately 450. Several DR-DQ haplotypes were handled as single units for association and clustering, since linkage in the cohort was strong. Among 300 to 450 genotyped donors of the cohort, an average of around 240,000 unique TCR beta nucleotide sequences were sequenced per donor, roughly 18% of them non-productive.

In total, roughly 670 healthy bone marrow donors made up the cohort. At the time of sampling, every cohort member was nominally healthy, though immune exposures that went unrecorded were likely present. The donor was CMV seropositive and was included in the group of 250 to 300 seropositive cohort members. Every donor gave a peripheral blood sample, and the peripheral blood mononuclear cells from that sample were used for TCR beta sequencing. Genomic DNA extraction from the blood cell samples was performed with the Qiagen DNeasy Blood Extraction Kit. To prepare the library, the immunoSEQ multiplex PCR assay was applied. For the multiplex PCR, a mixture combining 60 forward primers for TCR Vbeta segments and 13 reverse primers for TCR Jbeta segments was used. A multiplex PCR assay on genomic DNA amplified the CDR3 region of rearranged TCR beta genes. On the Illumina HiSeq System, the amplified TCR beta libraries were sequenced as 87-base-pair reads. In the paper's pipeline: A later analysis counted some 80 million unique TCR beta chains across the 550 to 800 repertoires, and around 9.9 million of these chains were shared by at least two donors. Raw reads were error-corrected and collapsed into unique sequences by a nearest-neighbor algorithm in which closely related sequences were merged to remove PCR and sequencing errors. Alignment of CDR3 sequences to IMGT reference sequences was used to assign V, D and J gene segments. For a sequence to be retained, at least a six-nucleotide match to both a V gene segment and a J gene segment was required. A rearrangement counted as productive if the CDR3 had no stop codons and remained in frame with V and J, and every other rearrangement counted as non-productive. CDR3 was defined by IMGT convention, running from the second conserved V-encoded cysteine to the conserved J-encoded phenylalanine. Sequences without an unambiguous match to a single V gene segment were excluded from the earlier analysis of over 500 of the donors. An earlier analysis of about 590 of the donors classified V segments as functional when productive rearrangements were above 56.7% and as segregating when the standard deviation between donors was above 5%. A statistical classification framework was built to diagnose cytomegalovirus status from the catalog of TCR beta chain sequences. In a later analysis, TCR nucleotide sequences were compared against IMGT/GENE-DB human TR gene sequences so that V and J genes could be assigned. A later analysis assigned CDR3 sequences and most-parsimonious VDJ recombination scenarios with the TCRdist pipeline. In a later analysis, each TCR beta chain was defined by its CDR3 amino acid sequence together with its V-gene family, and reads lacking a unique V-gene family were excluded. To address suspected cross-contamination and a sequencing artifact, a later analysis removed several hundred highly shared, low-generation-probability nucleotide sequences. In a later analysis, a clonal expansion index for each public chain was calculated from normalized within-repertoire ranks of inferred template counts. In a later analysis, generation probabilities were computed with a VDJ recombination model fitted to out-of-frame rearrangements, and the resulting probabilities were checked against IGoR. In a later analysis, TCR-TCR, TCR-HLA and TCR-CMV co-occurrence was scored with hypergeometric tests, and a repertoire-size bias correction was applied to TCR pairs. A later analysis estimated false discovery rates by permuting HLA or CMV assignments 20 times. In a later analysis, co-occurring TCRs were grouped with DBSCAN, and TCRdist sequence similarity was added when clustering was performed within HLA-allele-positive subsets. Co-occurrence clustering excluded repertoires with fewer than 30,000 or more than 120,000 public chains, plus five with anomalous nucleotide sharing. TCRdb obtained this table from immuneACCESS and retained in-frame rearrangements with V and J assigned. These tables miss some clones; where compared with another copy, unresolved V genes account for less than half of the shortfall, and the remainder is unexplained. V and J calls and clone size are as listed in that table; D and trimming were resolved from the DNA. This sample lists approximately 120,000 clones; around 77% were detected once. 10% to 11% of the sample is held by the ten biggest clonotypes.

As for this clone: What antigen it recognizes has not been identified. No base-level quality is on record; no much larger clone is a single base apart.

The V end gives up 5 bases and the J end 0 bases, leaving 4 bases in the junction not matched to a gene. The CDR1 and CDR2 encoded by the germline V gene are SNHLY and FYNNEI. Measured from the cysteine to the phenylalanine, the CDR3 is 16 residues long. The read is trimmed to its CDR3 DNA, 48 bases read in frame from base 1. Study-level results and caveats: Most TCR sequences were observed very rarely across donors, whereas some public TCRs were present in many individuals. In vitro tests confirmed that a few of the cytomegalovirus-associated TCR beta chains recognize cytomegalovirus antigens. According to a later genetic analysis, donors in an Asian-associated ancestry cluster had fewer N-insertions in productive TCRs than the approximately 630-donor mean. In a later analysis, several top co-occurrence clusters were reported to appear linked to parvovirus B19, influenza, CMV and Epstein-Barr virus. The study listed 170 or so TCR beta chains as associated with cytomegalovirus. According to a later analysis, TCR association rates differed among HLA loci, with DRB1 alleles showing the most associated TCRs and HLA-C alleles showing the fewest. Some IMGT-functional V segments, including TRBV6-2 and TRBV6-3, could not be distinguished by the 87-base-pair reads and were therefore excluded. A further reported finding was that TCR beta sequences accurately predicted the HLA-A and HLA-B alleles for most subjects in the first cohort. HLA typing was unavailable for some donors at each locus, so association tests used only the typed subset. Correlated functional status among segregating V segments might reflect linkage disequilibrium, but an unknown experimental factor could not be ruled out. The presence/absence analyses assumed that sequencing depth was roughly uniform across donors, and that assumption may not be true. According to the authors, the approach could potentially be generalized to other disease states and immunological phenotypes. When HLA alleles, especially DR and DQ, strongly co-occurred, TCR associations were difficult to assign to individual alleles. Broadly in line with IMGT annotations, most TCR beta V segments showed up in productive rearrangements about 87% or about 30% of the time in an earlier analysis of several hundred of the donors. Cytomegalovirus status was reported to be diagnosed by the classifier with high specificity and sensitivity in both the original and validation cohorts. Because counts were too low, roughly 18 rarely observed V segments, including chromosome 9 orphons, were left out of the earlier analysis of 587 of the donors. This cohort had only TCR beta chains sequenced, and the lack of alpha or paired-chain data limited which features could be detected. Compared with equally common non-associated chains, HLA-associated TCR beta chains in a later analysis were more clonally expanded and had lower generation probabilities. The only immune exposure information available for the cohort was CMV serostatus. A cluster of highly shared sequence variants was judged likely to represent a technical artifact of the sequencing pipeline. Specific HLA alleles were associated with some 15,000 TCR beta sequences at a false discovery rate of 0.05 in a later analysis. An association between a missense DCLRE1C variant and V-gene and J-gene trimming of TCR beta chains was found in a later genetic analysis and replicated in an independent cohort. A later analysis found that most CMV-associated TCR beta chains appeared HLA-restricted, with HLA associations seemingly driven largely by CMV exposure.

The V and J segments used are TRBV2 and TRBJ1-6; the central 7 bases match TRBD1. The receptor's source is a man in his forties in good health and CMV-seropositive. Sequencing input: PBMCs. The DNA reads as follows: TGTGCCAGCAGTAGGGACAGCAGCTCCTATAATTCACCCCTCCACTTT. This translates into CASSRDSSSYNSPLHF.